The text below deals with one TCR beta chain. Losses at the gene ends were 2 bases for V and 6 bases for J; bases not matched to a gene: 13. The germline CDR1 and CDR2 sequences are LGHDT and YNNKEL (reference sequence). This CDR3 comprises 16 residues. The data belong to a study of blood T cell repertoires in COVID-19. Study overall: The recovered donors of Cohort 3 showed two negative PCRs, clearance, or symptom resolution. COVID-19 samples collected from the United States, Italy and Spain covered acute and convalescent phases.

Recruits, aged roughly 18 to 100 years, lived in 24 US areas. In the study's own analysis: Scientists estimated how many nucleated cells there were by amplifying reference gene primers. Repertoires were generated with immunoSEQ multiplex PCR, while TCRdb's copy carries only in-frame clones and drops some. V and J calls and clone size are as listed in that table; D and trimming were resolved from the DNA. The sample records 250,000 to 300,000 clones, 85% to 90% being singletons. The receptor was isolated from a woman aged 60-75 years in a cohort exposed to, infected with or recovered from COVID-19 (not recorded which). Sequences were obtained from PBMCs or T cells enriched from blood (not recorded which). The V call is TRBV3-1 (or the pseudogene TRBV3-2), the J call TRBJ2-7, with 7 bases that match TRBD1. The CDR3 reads CASSQSRGIGKGEQYF. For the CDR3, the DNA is TGTGCCAGCAGCCAAAGCAGGGGGATAGGGAAGGGCGAGCAGTACTTC.